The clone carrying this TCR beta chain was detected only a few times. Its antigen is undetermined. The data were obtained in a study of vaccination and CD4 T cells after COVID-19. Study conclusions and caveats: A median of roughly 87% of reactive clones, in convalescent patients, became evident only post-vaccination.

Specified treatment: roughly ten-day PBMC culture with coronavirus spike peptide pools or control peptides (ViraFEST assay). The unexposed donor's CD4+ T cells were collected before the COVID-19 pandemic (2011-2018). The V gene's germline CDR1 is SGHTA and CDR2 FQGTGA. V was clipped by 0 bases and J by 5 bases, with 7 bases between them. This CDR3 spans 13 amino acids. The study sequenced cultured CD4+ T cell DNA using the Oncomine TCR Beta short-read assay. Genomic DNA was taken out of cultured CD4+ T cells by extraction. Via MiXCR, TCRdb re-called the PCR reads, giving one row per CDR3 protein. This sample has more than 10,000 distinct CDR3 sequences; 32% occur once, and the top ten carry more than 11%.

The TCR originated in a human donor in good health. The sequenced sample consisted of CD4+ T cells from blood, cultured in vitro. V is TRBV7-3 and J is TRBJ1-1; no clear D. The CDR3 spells CASSLTSRTEAFF. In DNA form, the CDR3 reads TGTGCCAGCAGCTTAACGTCTAGGACTGAAGCTTTCTTT.